The clone carrying this TCR beta chain was counted at least ten times. Germline V gene sequence: CDR1 MGHRA, CDR2 YSYEKL. V was cut by 0 bases and J by 4 bases, with 7 bases left in between. This CDR3 is built from 14 residues. The method was immunoSEQ multiplex PCR; TCRdb's version includes in-frame clones alone and lacks a portion of them. The table lists 25,000 or so clones, just over 90% of them singletons. This specimen comes from a study of T cell changes during pregnancy in multiple sclerosis. The chain carries TRBV4-1 and TRBJ2-1, with D maybe TRBD2 (6 bases). Specimen: CD8+ T cells from peripheral blood mononuclear cells, collected before pregnancy. The source of this sequence is a female donor with multiple sclerosis, enrolled in a pregnancy study. CDR3 sequence (DNA): TGCGCCAGCAGCCAAGAGGGGGGTTACAATGAGCAGTTCTTC. Protein product: CASSQEGGYNEQFF.